The 32 T cell receptor beta chains listed next were all sequenced from one sample in a study of blood T cell repertoires in COVID-19. The repertoire was sequenced with immunoSEQ multiplex PCR; TCRdb's copy has only in-frame clones and lacks some. The data show roughly 320,000 clones, 65% to 90% seen once. The sample was peripheral blood. The receptors derive from a human donor in a cohort sampled during active COVID-19.

The chain recombines TRBV5-4 with TRBJ2-1; TRBD2 matches 8 bases. V lost 0 bases and J lost 0; bases outside the gene matches: 2. The CDR3 is 16 amino acids. The germline V gene encodes CDR1 SGHNT and CDR2 YYREEE (reference sequence). In DNA, the CDR3 is TGTGCCAGCAGCTTGGCCCGGGGGGGCTCCTACAATGAGCAGTTCTTC. Its translation is CASSLARGGSYNEQFF.

The chain uses TRBV4-1 and TRBJ1-1; 7 bases line up with TRBD1. Germline trimming cut 3 bases from V and 8 bases from J; bases unmatched to any gene: 12. Germline V gene lookup returns CDR1 MGHRA and CDR2 YSYEKL. The CDR3 loop spans 15 amino acids. The CDR3 nucleotides read TGCGCCAGCAGCCACCTAGGGGGCGGTGGACTCGAAGCTTTCTTT. This sequence encodes CASSHLGGGGLEAFF.

The gene calls are TRBV7-8 and TRBJ1-1; D is ambiguous. The CDR3 is 16 amino acids. CDR1 and CDR2 (germline): SGHVS, FQNEAQ. V was trimmed by 3 bases and J by 0 bases, leaving 14 bases between them. CDR3 residues: CASSLTSDGMNTEAFF. The CDR3 nucleotides are TGTGCCAGCAGCTTGACTAGCGACGGAATGAACACTGAAGCTTTCTTT. Complete variable domain (other parts from reference TRBV7-8 and TRBJ1-1): GAGVSQSPRYKVAKRGQDVALRCDPISGHVSLFWYQQALGQGPEFLTYFQNEAQLDKSGLPSDRFFAERPEGSVSTLKIQRTQQEDSAVYLCASSLTSDGMNTEAFFGQGTRLTVV.

The chain is built from TRBV5-6 and TRBJ2-7; unclear D gene. The length of the CDR3 is 14 residues. V dropped 5 bases and J dropped 0 bases, with 12 bases sitting between them. The germline V gene has CDR1 SGHDT and CDR2 YYEEEE. In DNA form, the CDR3 reads TGTGCCAGCAGTCGCCTAGGCCTCTCCTACGAGCAGTACTTC. Translation gives CASSRLGLSYEQYF.

This chain uses TRBV5-6 with TRBJ2-7; 8 bases match TRBD2. The CDR3 consists of 15 residues. CDR1 and CDR2 from the germline V gene are SGHDT and YYEEEE. V was clipped by 2 bases and J by 2 bases; unmatched bases: 6. CDR3 sequence: CASSFDGGGTYEQYF. DNA for the CDR3: TGTGCCAGCAGCTTTGATGGCGGGGGGACCTACGAGCAGTACTTC. The full variable domain, in which reference TRBV5-6 and TRBJ2-7 provide the parts outside the CDR3, is DAGVTQSPTHLIKTRGQQVTLRCSPKSGHDTVSWYQQALGQGPQFIFQYYEEEERQRGNFPDRFSGHQFPNYSSELNVNALLLGDSALYLCASSFDGGGTYEQYFGPGTRLTVT.

The chain uses TRBV19 and TRBJ2-1; D is ambiguous. With 3 bases removed from V and 3 bases from J, the gap between germline ends came to 15 bases. This CDR3 has 16 residues. CDR1 is LNHDA, CDR2 SQIVND, per germline (reference sequence). The CDR3 DNA reads TGTGCCAGTAGTATCAGGTTAACAGCCAACTACAATGAGCAGTTCTTC. Translating gives CASSIRLTANYNEQFF.

This sequence joins TRBV6-5 and TRBJ1-1; D unclear. This CDR3 has 13 amino acids. Germline V gene sequence: CDR1 MNHEY, CDR2 SVGAGI. The V end lost 7 bases, the J end lost 8 bases, and 17 bases lay between the germline ends. For the CDR3, the DNA is TGTGCCAGCAACCCGAGAAACAGCAAAGAAGCTTTCTTT. The encoded protein is CASNPRNSKEAFF.

The chain recombines TRBV18 with TRBJ2-3; 10 bases are shared with TRBD2. V trimming: 8 bases; J trimming: 0 bases; junction bases outside the gene matches: 5. The CDR3 has 15 residues. CDR1 is KGHSH and CDR2 is LQKENI in the germline V gene. CDR3 nucleotides: TGTGCCAGCAAGCTAGCGGGGGCTAGCACAGATACGCAGTATTTT. Its protein is CASKLAGASTDTQYF.

This clone was detected only once. The chain couples TRBV6-1 to TRBJ1-1, with D uncertain. The ends were cut back, 2 bases at V and 7 bases at J, with 5 bases in the middle. The germline CDR1 and CDR2 sequences are MNHNS and SASEGT. There are 11 residues in the CDR3. CDR3 in DNA: TGTGCCAGCAGTGAAACCAGTGAAGCTTTCTTT. It yields the protein CASSETSEAFF.

The chain has TRBV6-5 and TRBJ1-6, with D perhaps TRBD1 (6 bases). CDR3 length: 14 amino acids. Trimming removed 6 bases at V and 6 bases at J, with 12 bases between. Germline assignment: CDR1 MNHEY and CDR2 SVGAGI. The chain's CDR3 is CASRAGQLNSPLHF. The CDR3 DNA is TGTGCCAGCAGGGCAGGACAGCTTAATTCACCCCTCCACTTT.

The V call is TRBV2, the J call TRBJ2-1; 7 nucleotides line up with TRBD2. The CDR3 covers 15 residues. In germline, CDR1 is SNHLY, CDR2 FYNNEI. The trim removed 3 bases at V and 6 bases at J, leaving 8 bases unmatched. The CDR3 region has the DNA TGTGCCAGCAGTGATCGGCTAGCGGTGGGCAATGAGCAGTTCTTC. It yields the protein CASSDRLAVGNEQFF. Together with reference TRBV2 and TRBJ2-1, the CDR3 gives the full variable domain: EPEVTQTPSHQVTQMGQEVILRCVPISNHLYFYWYRQILGQKVEFLVSFYNNEISEKSEIFDDQFSVERPDGSNFTLKIRSTKLEDSAMYFCASSDRLAVGNEQFFGPGTRLTVL.

The table lists this clone with many counts. The V call is TRBV5-6, the J call TRBJ1-1; TRBD1 aligns across 8 bases. Germline-derived CDR1 and CDR2 are SGHDT and YYEEEE. J gave up 10 bases and V 4 bases, and 6 bases lay outside the gene matches. The CDR3 length is 12 residues. CDR3 DNA sequence: TGTGCCAGCAGCCCTGACAGGGGTCGAGCTTTCTTT. Translated: CASSPDRGRAFF.

The chain is built from TRBV5-5 and TRBJ1-2; unclear D gene. Trimming cost V 7 bases and J 8 bases, with 27 bases left between them. This CDR3 contains 16 residues. Germline CDR1 is SGHKS and CDR2 is YYEKEE (reference sequence). The CDR3 spells CASSLHLGGKAYGYTF. CDR3 DNA sequence: TGTGCCAGCTCACTGCACCTGGGAGGGAAGGCGTACGGCTACACCTTC.

The chain is built from TRBV20-1 and TRBJ2-7, with TRBD2 as a possible D gene (6 bases). V was pared by 5 bases and J by 5 bases, with 7 bases between. The CDR3 sequence is 10 residues long. From germline, CDR1 is DFQATT and CDR2 SNEGSKA (reference sequence). CDR3 coding DNA: TGCAGTGCTTGGGGGGACGAGCAGTACTTC. The encoded protein is CSAWGDEQYF.

The CDR3 nucleotides are TGTGCCAGCAGCCAAGAGTTCAGGGGGCAGGGCTACACCTTC. It is translated as CASSQEFRGQGYTF. V and J are TRBV3-1 (or the pseudogene TRBV3-2) and TRBJ1-2; 8 bases match TRBD1. The CDR3 runs to 14 residues. Germline lookup yields CDR1 LGHDT and CDR2 YNNKEL (reference sequence). Trimming took 0 bases from V and 8 from J; bases not matched to a gene: 5.

The chain uses TRBV27 and TRBJ1-2; TRBD1 matches at 7 bases. CDR3 length: 15 amino acids. CDR1 and CDR2 (germline): MNHEY, SMNVEV (reference sequence). V lost 3 bases, J lost 3 bases, and 7 bases stayed unmatched. The DNA for the CDR3 is TGTGCCAGCAGTTTTCGACAGGGAGGAGACTATGGCTACACCTTC. Translating it yields CASSFRQGGDYGYTF.

The chain carries TRBV18 and TRBJ1-1; D uncertain. The CDR3 spans 15 residues. V dropped 3 bases and J dropped 0 bases, with 11 bases sitting between them. The germline gives CDR1 KGHSH, CDR2 LQKENI. CDR3 in DNA: TGTGCCAGCTCACCGCGGCAGCTGATGAACACTGAAGCTTTCTTT. Translated, it gives CASSPRQLMNTEAFF.

The chain joins TRBV9 to TRBJ2-3; D is possibly TRBD2 (6 bases). The V gene's germline CDR1 is SGDLS and CDR2 YYNGEE. The CDR3 runs 14 residues. Trimming took off 2 bases at V and 2 bases at J, with 9 bases between the two ends. CDR3 region: CASSVGGVTDTQYF. CDR3 nucleotide sequence: TGTGCCAGCAGCGTTGGCGGGGTCACAGATACGCAGTATTTT. The complete variable domain, with remaining parts taken from reference TRBV9 and TRBJ2-3, reads DSGVTQTPKHLITATGQRVTLRCSPRSGDLSVYWYQQSLDQGLQFLIQYYNGEERAKGNILERFSAQQFPDLHSELNLSSLELGDSALYFCASSVGGVTDTQYFGPGTRLTVL.

This chain links TRBV27 with TRBJ2-3; tentatively, D is TRBD2 (5 bases). CDR1 is MNHEY, CDR2 SMNVEV, per germline (reference sequence). Trimming removed 7 bases at V and 4 bases at J, with 15 bases between. This CDR3 region has 14 residues. The CDR3 reads CASMLSGNPDTQYF. The CDR3, as DNA: TGTGCCAGCATGTTAAGCGGAAACCCAGATACGCAGTATTTT.

The rearrangement uses TRBV10-1 and TRBJ1-4, with 7 nucleotides matching TRBD1. The CDR3 totals 15 residues. V was clipped by 5 bases and J by 0 bases; unmatched bases: 3. CDR1 and CDR2 from the germline V gene are WNHNN and SYGVQD (reference sequence). DNA of the CDR3: TGCGCCAGCAGTCTGGGGACAGCAACTAATGAAAAACTGTTTTTT. Protein sequence: CASSLGTATNEKLFF.

This chain links TRBV5-6 with TRBJ1-5, with 10 bases lining up with TRBD1. Germline lookup yields CDR1 SGHDT and CDR2 YYEEEE. The CDR3 is 17 amino acids. V lost 1 base and J lost 6; bases outside the gene matches: 10. The CDR3 DNA reads TGTGCCAGCAGCTTGAGGGACAGGGGAGGGAAAGTTCAGCCCCAGCATTTT. It specifies CASSLRDRGGKVQPQHF.

This chain uses TRBV19 with TRBJ2-3, with TRBD1 matching over 8 bases. V lost 4 bases and J lost 1; bases outside the gene matches: 4. The CDR3 covers 15 residues. Germline V CDR1 and CDR2: LNHDA, SQIVND (reference sequence). This CDR3 reads CASSTTGVGTDTQYF. DNA of the CDR3: TGTGCCAGTAGTACGACAGGGGTCGGCACAGATACGCAGTATTTT. The full variable domain, with the rest looked up from reference TRBV19 and TRBJ2-3, is DGGITQSPKYLFRKEGQNVTLSCEQNLNHDAMYWYRQDPGQGLRLIYYSQIVNDFQKGDIAEGYSVSREKKESFPLTVTSAQKNPTAFYLCASSTTGVGTDTQYFGPGTRLTVL.

This clone was recorded only once. This rearrangement joins TRBV24-1 to TRBJ1-2; 7 nucleotides agree with TRBD1. Germline V lookup: CDR1 KGHDR, CDR2 SFDVKD. Trimming cost V 4 bases and J 5 bases; bases outside gene matches: 6. The CDR3 is made up of 14 amino acids. Written as DNA, the CDR3 is TGTGCCACCAGTGACACAGGGGTATTATATGGCTACACCTTC. This gives the protein CATSDTGVLYGYTF.

The sample holds a few counts of this clone. The chain carries TRBV18 and TRBJ1-6; tentatively, D is TRBD1 (6 bases). V lost 1 base, J lost 5 bases, and 18 bases lay in between. The CDR3 is 18 amino acids. Looked up from germline, CDR1 is KGHSH and CDR2 is LQKENI. This chain's CDR3 is CASSPRSSQGVHNSPLHF. CDR3 nucleotide sequence: TGTGCCAGCTCACCACGTTCGTCACAGGGAGTCCATAATTCACCCCTCCACTTT.

The chain uses TRBV27 and TRBJ2-1; the match to TRBD2 covers 9 bases. The CDR3 extends over 18 amino acids. Trimming at V came to 7 bases and at J to 3 bases, leaving 16 bases not matched to a gene. Germline CDR1 and CDR2: MNHEY and SMNVEV (reference sequence). The CDR3 loop reads CASTPRGGGDSIYNEQFF. Here the CDR3 DNA reads TGTGCCAGCACTCCTAGGGGCGGGGGGGACTCGATCTACAATGAGCAGTTCTTC.

V usage is TRBV6-5 and J usage is TRBJ2-7; D might be TRBD1 (5 bases). V lost 6 bases and J 6 bases, leaving 12 bases between the germline ends. Germline CDR1 MNHEY, CDR2 SVGAGI. The CDR3 is 12 amino acids. The CDR3 DNA sequence: TGTGCCAGCAGCCCAGACAGATCCGAGCAGTACTTC. Its translation: CASSPDRSEQYF.

V and J are TRBV19 and TRBJ2-7, with D perhaps matching TRBD2 (6 bases). The CDR3 runs 16 residues. Per germline, CDR1 LNHDA and CDR2 SQIVND (reference sequence). V was trimmed by 3 bases and J by 3 bases, leaving 18 bases between them. In DNA form, the CDR3 reads TGTGCCAGTAGTATTGGGACTGTGGGGTCAGTCTACGAGCAGTACTTC. Protein: CASSIGTVGSVYEQYF. Full variable domain (rest looked up from reference TRBV19 and TRBJ2-7): DGGITQSPKYLFRKEGQNVTLSCEQNLNHDAMYWYRQDPGQGLRLIYYSQIVNDFQKGDIAEGYSVSREKKESFPLTVTSAQKNPTAFYLCASSIGTVGSVYEQYFGPGTRLTVT.

The rearrangement links TRBV5-1 to TRBJ1-1, with 7 bases matching TRBD1. Germline loops: CDR1 SGHRS, CDR2 YFSETQ. J gave up 3 bases and V 3 bases, and 8 bases lay outside the gene matches. The CDR3 sequence is 15 residues long. The CDR3 bases are TGCGCCAGCAGCTCGACAGGGTTAAGGGACACTGAAGCTTTCTTT. Protein sequence: CASSSTGLRDTEAFF.

The rearrangement joins TRBV29-1 to TRBJ1-2; weak D call: TRBD1 (6 bases). Germline CDR1 reads SQVTM; CDR2 reads ANQGSEA. The V end lost 1 base, the J end lost 6 bases, and 15 bases lay between the germline ends. The CDR3 spans 14 residues. CDR3 sequence (DNA): TGCAGCGTTGAAGGGTCGGCAGGGGCCAATGGCTACACCTTC. Translated, it gives CSVEGSAGANGYTF. The entire variable domain, with the rest obtained from reference TRBV29-1 and TRBJ1-2, is as follows: SAVISQKPSRDICQRGTSLTIQCQVDSQVTMMFWYRQQPGQSLTLIATANQGSEATYESGFVIDKFPISRPNLTFSTLTVSNMSPEDSSIYLCSVEGSAGANGYTFGSGTRLTVV.

This sequence joins TRBV21-1 and TRBJ2-7; whether TRBD1, the table's D call, matches the DNA was not checked. TRBV21-1 is designated a pseudogene. This CDR3 has 15 amino acids. The CDR3 region has the DNA TGTGCCAGCAGCAAAGCTGACAGTCCCAACTACGAGCAGTACTTC. Its protein product is CASSKADSPNYEQYF.

The chain recombines TRBV5-1 with TRBJ2-7, with D perhaps matching TRBD2 (6 bases). The CDR3 length is 15 residues. Germline V CDR1 and CDR2: SGHRS, YFSETQ. Trimming stripped 3 bases from V and 7 bases from J, with 20 bases between. This chain's CDR3 is CASSSHGTSRAEQYF. The CDR3, as DNA: TGCGCCAGCAGCTCGCACGGGACTTCCCGTGCGGAGCAGTACTTC.

This rearrangement joins TRBV27 to TRBJ2-3, with 8 bases matching TRBD2. CDR1 and CDR2 (germline): MNHEY, SMNVEV (reference sequence). This CDR3 comprises 13 residues. Trimming at V came to 6 bases and at J to 4 bases, leaving 3 bases not matched to a gene. The CDR3 reads CASSRLASDTQYF. The CDR3 nucleotides read TGTGCCAGCAGCCGACTAGCGTCAGATACGCAGTATTTT.